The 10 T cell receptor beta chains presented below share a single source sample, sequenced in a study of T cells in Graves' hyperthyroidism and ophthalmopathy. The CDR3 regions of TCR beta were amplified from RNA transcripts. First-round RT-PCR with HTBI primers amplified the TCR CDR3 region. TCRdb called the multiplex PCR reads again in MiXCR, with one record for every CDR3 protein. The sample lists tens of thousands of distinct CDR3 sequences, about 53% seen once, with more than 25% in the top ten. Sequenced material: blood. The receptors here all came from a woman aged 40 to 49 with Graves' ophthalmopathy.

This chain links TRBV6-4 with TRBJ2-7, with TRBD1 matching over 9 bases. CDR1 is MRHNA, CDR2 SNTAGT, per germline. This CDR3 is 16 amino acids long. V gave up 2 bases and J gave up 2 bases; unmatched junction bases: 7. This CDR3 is CASSDAPGQGTYEQYF. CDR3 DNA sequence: TGTGCCAGCAGTGACGCACCGGGACAGGGTACCTACGAGCAGTACTTC.

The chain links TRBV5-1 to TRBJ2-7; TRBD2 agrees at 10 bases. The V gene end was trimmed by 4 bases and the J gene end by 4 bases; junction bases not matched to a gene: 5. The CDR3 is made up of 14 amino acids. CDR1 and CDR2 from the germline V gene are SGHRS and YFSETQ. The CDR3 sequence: CASSNTSGDYEQYF. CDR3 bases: TGCGCCAGCAGCAATACTAGCGGGGATTACGAGCAGTACTTC. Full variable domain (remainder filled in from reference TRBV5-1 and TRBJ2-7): KAGVTQTPRYLIKTRGQQVTLSCSPISGHRSVSWYQQTPGQGLQFLFEYFSETQRNKGNFPGRFSGRQFSNSRSEMNVSTLELGDSALYLCASSNTSGDYEQYFGPGTRLTVT.

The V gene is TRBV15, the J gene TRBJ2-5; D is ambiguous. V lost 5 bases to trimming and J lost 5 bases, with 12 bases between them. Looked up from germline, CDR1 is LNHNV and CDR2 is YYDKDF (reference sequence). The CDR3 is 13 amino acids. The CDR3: CATSSRARETQYF. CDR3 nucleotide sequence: TGTGCCACCAGCTCCCGGGCCAGGGAGACCCAGTACTTC.

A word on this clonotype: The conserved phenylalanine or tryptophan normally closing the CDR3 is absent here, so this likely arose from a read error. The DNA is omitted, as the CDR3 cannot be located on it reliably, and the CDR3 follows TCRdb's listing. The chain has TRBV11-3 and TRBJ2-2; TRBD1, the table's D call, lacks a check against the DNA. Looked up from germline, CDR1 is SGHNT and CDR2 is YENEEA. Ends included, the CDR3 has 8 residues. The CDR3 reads CASSLGAL.

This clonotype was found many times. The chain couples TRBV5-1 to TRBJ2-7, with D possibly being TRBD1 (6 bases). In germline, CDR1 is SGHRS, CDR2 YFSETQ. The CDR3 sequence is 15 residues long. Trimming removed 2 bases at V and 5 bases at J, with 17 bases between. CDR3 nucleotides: TGCGCCAGCAGCTTACCGGGGCAGGGGAAAAACGAGCAGTACTTC. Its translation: CASSLPGQGKNEQYF.

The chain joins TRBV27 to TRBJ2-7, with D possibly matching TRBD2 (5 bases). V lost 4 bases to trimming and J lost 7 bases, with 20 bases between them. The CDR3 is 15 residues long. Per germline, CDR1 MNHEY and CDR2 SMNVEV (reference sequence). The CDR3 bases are TGTGCCAGCAGTTCTGCGGAGAGGGTTAAAAGGGAGCAGTACTTC. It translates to CASSSAERVKREQYF.

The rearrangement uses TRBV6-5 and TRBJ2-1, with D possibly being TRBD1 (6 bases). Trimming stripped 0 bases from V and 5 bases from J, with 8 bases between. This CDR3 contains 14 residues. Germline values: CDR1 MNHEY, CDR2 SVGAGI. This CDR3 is CASSYSQGNNEQFF. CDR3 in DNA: TGTGCCAGCAGTTACTCACAGGGAAACAATGAGCAGTTCTTC.

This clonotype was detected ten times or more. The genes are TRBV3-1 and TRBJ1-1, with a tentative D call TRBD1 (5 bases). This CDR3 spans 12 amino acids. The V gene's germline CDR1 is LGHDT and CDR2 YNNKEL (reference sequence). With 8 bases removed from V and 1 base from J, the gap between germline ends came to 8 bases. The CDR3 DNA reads TGTGCCAGCGGGGGGAGGAACACTGAAGCTTTCTTT. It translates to CASGGRNTEAFF.

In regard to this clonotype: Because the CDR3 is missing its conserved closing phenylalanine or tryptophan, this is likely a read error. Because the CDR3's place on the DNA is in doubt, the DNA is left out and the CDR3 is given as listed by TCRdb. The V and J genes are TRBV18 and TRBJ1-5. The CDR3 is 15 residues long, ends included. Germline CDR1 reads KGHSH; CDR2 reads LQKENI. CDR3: CASSERDGSNQPQLS.

For the CDR3, the DNA is TGTGCCACCAGCTCCCGGGACAGGGGAGTCGAGACCCAGTACTTC. Translating gives CATSSRDRGVETQYF. The chain employs TRBV15 and TRBJ2-5; TRBD1 matches at 10 bases. The V and J ends lost 5 bases and 5 bases, in that order; junction bases with no gene match: 8. The length of the CDR3 is 15 residues. Germline-derived CDR1 and CDR2 are LNHNV and YYDKDF (reference sequence).